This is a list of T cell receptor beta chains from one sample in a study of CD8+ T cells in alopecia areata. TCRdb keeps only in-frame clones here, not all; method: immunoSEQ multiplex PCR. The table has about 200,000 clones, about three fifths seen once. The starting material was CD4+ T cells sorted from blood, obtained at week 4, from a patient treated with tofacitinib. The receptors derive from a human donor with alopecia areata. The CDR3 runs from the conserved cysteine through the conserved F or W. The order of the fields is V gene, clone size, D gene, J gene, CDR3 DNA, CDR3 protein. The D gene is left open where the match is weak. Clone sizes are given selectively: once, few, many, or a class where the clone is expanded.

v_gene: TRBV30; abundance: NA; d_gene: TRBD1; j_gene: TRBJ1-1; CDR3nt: TGTGCCTGGAGTCTCGACAGGGGGCTAGCTGAAGCTTTCTTT; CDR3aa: CAWSLDRGLAEAFF
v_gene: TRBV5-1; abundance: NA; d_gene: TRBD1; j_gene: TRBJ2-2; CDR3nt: TGCGCCAGCAGCGCCGGACAGGGGGCCGGCGGGGAGCTGTTTTTT; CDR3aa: CASSAGQGAGGELFF
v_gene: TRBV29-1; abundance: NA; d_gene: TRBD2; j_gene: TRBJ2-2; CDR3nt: TGCAGCGTTGATGGGACTAGCGGGGAAGTAACCGGGGAGCTGTTTTTT; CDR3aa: CSVDGTSGEVTGELFF
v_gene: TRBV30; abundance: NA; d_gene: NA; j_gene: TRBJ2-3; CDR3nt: TGTGCCTGGAGCAGACAGAGAAGCACAGATACGCAGTATTTT; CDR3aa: CAWSRQRSTDTQYF
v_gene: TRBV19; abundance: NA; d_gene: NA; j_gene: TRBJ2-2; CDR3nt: TGTGCCAGTAGTATACGGGAAGTCACCGGGGAGCTGTTTTTT; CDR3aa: CASSIREVTGELFF
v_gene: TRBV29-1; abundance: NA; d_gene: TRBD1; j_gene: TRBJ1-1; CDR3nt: TGCAGCGCCGAACAAACAGGGGAAGGGACTGAAGCTTTCTTT; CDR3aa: CSAEQTGEGTEAFF
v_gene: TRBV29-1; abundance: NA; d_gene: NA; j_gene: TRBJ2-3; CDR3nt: TGCAGCGCCGAGAGGGAAGTTCCAACAGATACGCAGTATTTT; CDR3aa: CSAEREVPTDTQYF
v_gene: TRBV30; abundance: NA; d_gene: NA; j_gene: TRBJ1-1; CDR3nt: TGTGCCTGGAGTGTTCCGGGGACCCCACGCACTGAAGCTTTCTTT; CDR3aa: CAWSVPGTPRTEAFF
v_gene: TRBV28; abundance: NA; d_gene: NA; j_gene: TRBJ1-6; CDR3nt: TGTGCCAGCAGTCCCCACACAGCACCCCTCCACTTT; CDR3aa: CASSPHTAPLHF
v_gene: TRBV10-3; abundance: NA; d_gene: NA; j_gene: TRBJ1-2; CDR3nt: TGTGCCATCAGTGAGAGGAACTATGGCTACACCTTC; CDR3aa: CAISERNYGYTF
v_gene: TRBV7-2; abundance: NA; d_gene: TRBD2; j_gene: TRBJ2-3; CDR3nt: TGTGCCAGCAGCTTAGGACTAGCGGGGGCCTTCACAGATACGCAGTATTTT; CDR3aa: CASSLGLAGAFTDTQYF
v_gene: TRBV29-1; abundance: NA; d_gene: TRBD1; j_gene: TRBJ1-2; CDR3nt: TGCAGCGCACGAAGGACAGGTCTCTATGGCTACACCTTC; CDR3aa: CSARRTGLYGYTF
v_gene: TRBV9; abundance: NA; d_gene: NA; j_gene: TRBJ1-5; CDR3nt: TGTGCCAGCAGCGAGGGGCCAAGCAATCAGCCCCAGCATTTT; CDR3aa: CASSEGPSNQPQHF
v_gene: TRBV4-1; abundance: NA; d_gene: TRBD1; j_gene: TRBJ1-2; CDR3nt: TGCGCCAGCAGCCAGCACCAGACAGGGTTGGTTAACTATGGCTACACCTTC; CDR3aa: CASSQHQTGLVNYGYTF
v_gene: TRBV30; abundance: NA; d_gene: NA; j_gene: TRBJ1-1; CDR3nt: TGTGCCTGGAAGGAGGTTCTGGGCAACACTGAAGCTTTCTTT; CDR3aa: CAWKEVLGNTEAFF
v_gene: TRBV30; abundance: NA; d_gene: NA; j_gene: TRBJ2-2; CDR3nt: TGTGCCTGGAGTGTATGGGGGGCCGGGGAGCTGTTTTTT; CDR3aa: CAWSVWGAGELFF
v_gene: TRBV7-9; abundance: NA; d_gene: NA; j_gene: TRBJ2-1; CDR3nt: TGTGCCAGCAGCTTAATAGGCAGGGGATCCTACAATGAGCAGTTCTTC; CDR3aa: CASSLIGRGSYNEQFF
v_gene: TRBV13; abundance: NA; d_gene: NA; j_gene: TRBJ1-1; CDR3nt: TGTGCCAGCAGCTTAGAGTTCGGAGCTTTCTTT; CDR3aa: CASSLEFGAFF
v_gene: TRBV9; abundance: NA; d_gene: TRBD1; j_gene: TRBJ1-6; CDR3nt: TGTGCCAGCAGCGTGGGACCGGGACAGTTAAATTCACCCCTCCACTTT; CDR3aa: CASSVGPGQLNSPLHF
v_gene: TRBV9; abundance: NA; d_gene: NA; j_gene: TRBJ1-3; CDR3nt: TGTGCCAGCAGCGTAGAGACTGCGGGAAACACCATATATTTT; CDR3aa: CASSVETAGNTIYF
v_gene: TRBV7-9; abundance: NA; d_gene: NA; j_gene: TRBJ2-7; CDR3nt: TGTGCCAGCAGCTTGCGGGACTACGAGCAGTACTTC; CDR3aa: CASSLRDYEQYF
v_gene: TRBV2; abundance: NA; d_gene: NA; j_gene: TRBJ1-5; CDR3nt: TGTGCCAGCACCCCGGTAAGATCTAGCAATCAGCCCCAGCATTTT; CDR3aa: CASTPVRSSNQPQHF
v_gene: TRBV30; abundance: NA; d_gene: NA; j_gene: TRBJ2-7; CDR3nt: TGTGCCTGGGGGCGCTCCTACGAGCAGTACTTC; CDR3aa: CAWGRSYEQYF
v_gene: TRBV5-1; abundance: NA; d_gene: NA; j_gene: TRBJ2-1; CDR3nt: TGCGCCAGCAGCTCGACTAGAGCCGAGCAGTTCTTC; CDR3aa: CASSSTRAEQFF
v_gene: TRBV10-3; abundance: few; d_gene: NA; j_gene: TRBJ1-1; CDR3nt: TGTGCCATCACCCAGGACGTGAACACTGAAGCTTTCTTT; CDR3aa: CAITQDVNTEAFF
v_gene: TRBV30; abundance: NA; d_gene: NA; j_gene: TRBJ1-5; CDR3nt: TGTGCCTGGAGTCGGGGCCTGGTGACCAATCAGCCCCAGCATTTT; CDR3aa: CAWSRGLVTNQPQHF
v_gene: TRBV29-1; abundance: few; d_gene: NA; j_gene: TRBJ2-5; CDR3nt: TGCAGCGCCCGAATTCAGCAAGAGACCCAGTACTTC; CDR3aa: CSARIQQETQYF
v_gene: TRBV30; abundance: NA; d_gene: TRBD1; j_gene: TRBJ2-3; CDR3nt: TGTGCCTGCGGGACAGGGGGCACAGATACGCAGTATTTT; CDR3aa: CACGTGGTDTQYF
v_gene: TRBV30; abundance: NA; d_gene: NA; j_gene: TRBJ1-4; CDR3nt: TGTGCCTGGAAAGAGAAGGGGGGCGAAAAACTGTTTTTT; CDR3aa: CAWKEKGGEKLFF
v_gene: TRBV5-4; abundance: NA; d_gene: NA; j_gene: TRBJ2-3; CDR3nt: TGTGCCAGCAGCTTCGACGGGCTAGGCACAGATACGCAGTATTTT; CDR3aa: CASSFDGLGTDTQYF
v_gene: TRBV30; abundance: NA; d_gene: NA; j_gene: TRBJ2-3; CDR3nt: TGTGCCTGGGGGGGGAGTATCGCAGATACGCAGTATTTT; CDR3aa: CAWGGSIADTQYF
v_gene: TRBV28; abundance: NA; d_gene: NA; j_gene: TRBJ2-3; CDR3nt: TGTGCCAGCTCGGGCCCAGCGGGACACACAGATACGCAGTATTTT; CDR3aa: CASSGPAGHTDTQYF
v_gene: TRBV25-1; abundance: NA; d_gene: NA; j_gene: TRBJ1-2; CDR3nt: TGTGCCAGCAGTAAGCAAGATGACGGACACCTTATCTATGGCTACACCTTC; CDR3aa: CASSKQDDGHLIYGYTF
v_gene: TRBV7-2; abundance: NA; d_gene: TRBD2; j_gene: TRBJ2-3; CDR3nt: TGTGCCAGCAGCTTACAGTCCGGGGGGGCAGCAGATACGCAGTATTTT; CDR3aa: CASSLQSGGAADTQYF
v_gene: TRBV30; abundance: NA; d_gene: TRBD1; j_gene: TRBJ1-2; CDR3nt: TGTGCCTGGACGGAACACAGGGGGCGAGACTATGGCTACACCTTC; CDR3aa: CAWTEHRGRDYGYTF
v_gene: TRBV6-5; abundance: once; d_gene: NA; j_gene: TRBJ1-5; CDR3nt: TGTGCCAGCAGTGTCCGGGACGGGGCCCAGCATTTT; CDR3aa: CASSVRDGAQHF
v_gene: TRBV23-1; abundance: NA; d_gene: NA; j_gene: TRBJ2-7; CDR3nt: TGCGCCAGCAGTCAATGCTACGAGCAGTACTTC; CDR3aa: CASSQCYEQYF
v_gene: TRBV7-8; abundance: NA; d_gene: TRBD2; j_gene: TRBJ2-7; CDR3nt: TGTGCCAGCAGCTTCCTAGCGGGGCCCTACGAGCAGTACTTC; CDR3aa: CASSFLAGPYEQYF
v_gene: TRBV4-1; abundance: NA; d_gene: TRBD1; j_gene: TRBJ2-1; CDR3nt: TGCGCCAGTGGACGGGACAGGGTTGGTGAGCAGTTCTTC; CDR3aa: CASGRDRVGEQFF
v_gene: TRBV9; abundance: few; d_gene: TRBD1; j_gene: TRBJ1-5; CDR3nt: TGTGCCAGCAGCGGACAGGGTGGGGATCAGCCCCAGCATTTT; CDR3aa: CASSGQGGDQPQHF
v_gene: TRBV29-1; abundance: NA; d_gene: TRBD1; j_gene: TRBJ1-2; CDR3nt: TGCAGCGGACTGACAGGGACGGTGGGTGGCTACACCTTC; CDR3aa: CSGLTGTVGGYTF
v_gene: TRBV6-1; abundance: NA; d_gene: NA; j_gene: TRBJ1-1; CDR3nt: TGTGCCAGCCGCAGATTACTGACAGGGAACACTGAAGCTTTCTTT; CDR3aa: CASRRLLTGNTEAFF
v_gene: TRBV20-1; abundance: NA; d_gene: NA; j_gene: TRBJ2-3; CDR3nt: TGCAGTGCTAGAGATCGAGCTACGCAGTATTTT; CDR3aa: CSARDRATQYF
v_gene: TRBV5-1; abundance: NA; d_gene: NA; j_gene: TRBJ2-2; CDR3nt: TGCGCCAGCAGCTTGGGGGTGGACACCGGGGAGCTGTTTTTT; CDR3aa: CASSLGVDTGELFF
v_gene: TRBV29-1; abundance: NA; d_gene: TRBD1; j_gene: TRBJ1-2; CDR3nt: TGCAGCGTTCCGGGACAGGGAGGTTTCTATGGCTACACCTTC; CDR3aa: CSVPGQGGFYGYTF
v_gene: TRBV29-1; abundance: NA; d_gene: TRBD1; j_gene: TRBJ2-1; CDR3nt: TGCAGCATCCGGGACAGAGTCTACAATGAGCAGTTCTTC; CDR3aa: CSIRDRVYNEQFF
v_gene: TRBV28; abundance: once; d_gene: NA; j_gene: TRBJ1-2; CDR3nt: TGTGCCAGCAGTTTGGGAGGTCGGAATGGCTACACCTTC; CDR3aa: CASSLGGRNGYTF
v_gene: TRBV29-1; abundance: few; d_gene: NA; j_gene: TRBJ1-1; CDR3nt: TGCAGCGTTGTGGGCACTGAAGCTTTCTTT; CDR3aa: CSVVGTEAFF
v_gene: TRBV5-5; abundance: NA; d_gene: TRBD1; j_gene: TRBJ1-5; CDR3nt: TGTGCCAGCAGCCCCTGGGACAGGGCAGGTCAGCCCCAGCATTTT; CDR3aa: CASSPWDRAGQPQHF
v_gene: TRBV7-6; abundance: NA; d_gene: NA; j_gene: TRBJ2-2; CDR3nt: TGTGCCAGCAGCTTAGTAGGGGAGGACACCGGGGAGCTGTTTTTT; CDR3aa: CASSLVGEDTGELFF
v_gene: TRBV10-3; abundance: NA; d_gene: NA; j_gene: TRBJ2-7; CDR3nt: TGTGCCATCAGGACAGAGGGGGGGGAGCAGTACTTC; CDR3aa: CAIRTEGGEQYF
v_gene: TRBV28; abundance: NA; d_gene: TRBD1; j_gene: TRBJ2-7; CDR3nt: TGTGCCAGCACCCCAGGGACAGGGCTCCACTTC; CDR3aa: CASTPGTGLHF
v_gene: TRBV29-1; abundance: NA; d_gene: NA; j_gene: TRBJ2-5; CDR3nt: TGCAGCGCCGGGCGGGCCCAAGAGACCCAGTACTTC; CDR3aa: CSAGRAQETQYF
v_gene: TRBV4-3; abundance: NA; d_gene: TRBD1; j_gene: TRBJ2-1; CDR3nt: TGCGCCAGCAGCCAATCACAGGGGAGCTCCTACAATGAGCAGTTCTTC; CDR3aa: CASSQSQGSSYNEQFF
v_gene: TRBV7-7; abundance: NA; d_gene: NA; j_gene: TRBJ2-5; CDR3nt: TGTGCTAGCAGCTCGGACATCCAAGAGACCCAGTACTTC; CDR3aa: CASSSDIQETQYF
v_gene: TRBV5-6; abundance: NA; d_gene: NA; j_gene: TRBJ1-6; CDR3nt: TGTGCCAGCAGCTCCACAGGGATCTCACCCCTCCACTTT; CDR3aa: CASSSTGISPLHF
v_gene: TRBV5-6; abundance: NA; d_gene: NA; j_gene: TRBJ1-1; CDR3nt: TGTGCCAGCAGCTTGGAATCGTGGGACACTGAAGCTTTCTTT; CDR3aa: CASSLESWDTEAFF
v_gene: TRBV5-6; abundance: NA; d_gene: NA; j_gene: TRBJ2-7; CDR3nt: TGTGCCAGCAACCCGACCGGCTCCTACGAGCAGTACTTC; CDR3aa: CASNPTGSYEQYF
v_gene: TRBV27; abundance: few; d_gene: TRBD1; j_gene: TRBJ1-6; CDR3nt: TGTGCCAGCAGTCTCTCGGGACAGGGGTCACCCCTCCACTTT; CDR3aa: CASSLSGQGSPLHF